Shown below are 27 T cell receptor beta chains from a single sample sequenced in a study of blood T cell repertoires in COVID-19. Clones were read by immunoSEQ multiplex PCR, and TCRdb kept only the in-frame ones, dropping some. Here the sample spans hundreds of thousands of clones, 86% being singletons. Sequencing input: peripheral blood. The receptors were gathered from a woman aged 50 to 60 with acute or convalescent COVID-19.

This rearrangement joins TRBV2 to TRBJ1-2; perhaps TRBD1 as D (6 bases). In germline, CDR1 is SNHLY, CDR2 FYNNEI. The ends were cut back, 4 bases at V and 5 bases at J, with 11 bases in the middle. The CDR3 is made up of 13 amino acids. The chain's CDR3 is CASSGQVDYGYTF. CDR3 coding DNA: TGTGCCAGCAGTGGACAGGTGGATTATGGCTACACCTTC.

V and J are TRBV3-1 (or the pseudogene TRBV3-2) and TRBJ1-2; 9 nucleotides align to TRBD1. The CDR3 sequence is 17 residues long. With V trimmed by 0 bases and J by 6 bases, 11 bases remained unmatched. CDR1 and CDR2 from the germline V gene are LGHDT and YNNKEL (reference sequence). CDR3: CASSQDGVTGGIDGYTF. CDR3 in DNA: TGTGCCAGCAGCCAAGACGGGGTGACAGGGGGAATCGATGGCTACACCTTC.

The chain has TRBV5-1 and TRBJ1-2, with no clear D. There are 16 residues in the CDR3. V was cut by 0 bases and J by 3 bases, with 15 bases left in between. The germline gives CDR1 SGHRS, CDR2 YFSETQ. The CDR3 DNA reads TGCGCCAGCAGCTTGGAGAATCCTAGAAGTTACTATGGCTACACCTTC. Residues: CASSLENPRSYYGYTF. The variable domain in full, completed from reference TRBV5-1 and TRBJ1-2, reads KAGVTQTPRYLIKTRGQQVTLSCSPISGHRSVSWYQQTPGQGLQFLFEYFSETQRNKGNFPGRFSGRQFSNSRSEMNVSTLELGDSALYLCASSLENPRSYYGYTFGSGTRLTVV.

The J gene is TRBJ1-2, the V gene TRBV11-2; D is possibly TRBD1 (6 bases). CDR3 length equals 11 residues. Trimming cost V 3 bases and J 14 bases, with 13 bases left between them. Germline V gene sequence: CDR1 SGHAT, CDR2 FQNNGV. CDR3 nucleotides: TGTGCCAGCAGCTTGGCAGGGGTGCCTACCTTC. The encoded protein is CASSLAGVPTF.

V and J are TRBV30 and TRBJ2-7; 7 nucleotides agree with TRBD1. Germline trimming cut 5 bases from V and 3 bases from J; bases unmatched to any gene: 4. CDR1 and CDR2 from the germline V gene are GTSNPN and SVGIG (reference sequence). This CDR3 is 12 amino acids long. The CDR3 DNA reads as TGTGCCTGGGACCGGGACAGCTACGAGCAGTACTTC. This sequence encodes CAWDRDSYEQYF.

Only a few counts were recorded for this clone. The V and J genes are TRBV7-9 and TRBJ1-6, with no clear D. This CDR3 is 15 amino acids long. Trimming cost V 2 bases and J 0 bases, with 5 bases left between them. Germline V gene sequence: CDR1 SEHNR, CDR2 FQNEAQ (reference sequence). The DNA for the CDR3 is TGTGCCAGCAGCTTAACAGCCTCCTATAATTCACCCCTCCACTTT. Translated, it gives CASSLTASYNSPLHF. Full variable domain (remainder filled in from reference TRBV7-9 and TRBJ1-6): DTGVSQNPRHKITKRGQNVTFRCDPISEHNRLYWYRQTLGQGPEFLTYFQNEAQLEKSRLLSDRFSAERPKGSFSTLEIQRTEQGDSAMYLCASSLTASYNSPLHFGNGTRLTVT.

V and J are TRBV3-1 (or the pseudogene TRBV3-2) and TRBJ1-1; D remains unclear. Germline V gene data show CDR1 as LGHDT and CDR2 as YNNKEL (reference sequence). V was shortened by 4 bases and J by 2 bases, with 14 bases between the two germline ends. This CDR3 has 15 residues. The CDR3 protein is CASSPHGSSNTEAFF. The CDR3 nucleotides read TGTGCCAGCAGCCCCCATGGCAGTTCCAACACTGAAGCTTTCTTT.

The chain couples TRBV6-2 or TRBV6-3 to TRBJ1-5; D is possibly TRBD1 (5 bases). The V end was cut by 0 bases, the J end by 6 bases, with 9 bases between. Germline CDR1 is MNHEY and CDR2 is SVGEGT. The CDR3 consists of 14 residues. Written as DNA, the CDR3 is TGTGCCAGCAGTTACTCGGGGGGAAGTCAGCCCCAGCATTTT. Amino acid sequence: CASSYSGGSQPQHF.

This sequence joins TRBV21-1 and TRBJ2-1; the table's D call of TRBD2 was not tested on the DNA. TRBV21-1 is designated a pseudogene. The CDR3 extends over 16 amino acids. The CDR3 region is CASSKVWQYPGIEQFF. CDR3 bases: TGTGCCAGCAGCAAAGTATGGCAGTACCCCGGGATTGAGCAGTTCTTC.

The rearrangement uses TRBV27 and TRBJ1-2; 7 nucleotides align to TRBD1. Germline CDR1 MNHEY, CDR2 SMNVEV (reference sequence). CDR3 length equals 14 residues. V gave up 4 bases and J gave up 4 bases; unmatched junction bases: 6. In DNA, the CDR3 is TGTGCCAGCAGTTCGGGACAGCTGATCTATGGCTACACCTTC. As protein: CASSSGQLIYGYTF.

The chain is built from TRBV24-1 and TRBJ1-5, with a tentative D call TRBD1 (5 bases). Trimming stripped 5 bases from V and 5 bases from J, with 9 bases between. Per germline, CDR1 KGHDR and CDR2 SFDVKD. This CDR3 contains 13 residues. The CDR3 DNA reads as TGTGCCACCAGTGGACAGAGTGATCAGCCCCAGCATTTT. It specifies CATSGQSDQPQHF.

This rearrangement joins TRBV6-5 to TRBJ1-6, with D possibly matching TRBD1 (6 bases). This CDR3 is built from 12 residues. Trimming cost V 5 bases and J 14 bases, with 13 bases left between them. Germline assignment: CDR1 MNHEY and CDR2 SVGAGI. This CDR3 is CASSRKQGTLHF. Written as DNA, the CDR3 is TGTGCCAGCAGTCGTAAACAGGGCACCCTCCACTTT.

V gene TRBV14 combines with J gene TRBJ2-3, with D unclear. CDR3 length: 12 amino acids. Germline loops: CDR1 SGHDN, CDR2 FVKESK. V was pared by 1 base and J by 6 bases, with 5 bases between. CDR3 in DNA: TGTGCCAGCAGCCAAGTCGGGGATACGCAGTATTTT. This codes for CASSQVGDTQYF. Based on the CDR3 plus reference TRBV14 and TRBJ2-3, the full variable domain is EAGVTQFPSHSVIEKGQTVTLRCDPISGHDNLYWYRRVMGKEIKFLLHFVKESKQDESGMPNNRFLAERTGGTYSTLKVQPAELEDSGVYFCASSQVGDTQYFGPGTRLTVL.

This chain connects TRBV6-5 to TRBJ1-4; D unresolved. V lost 6 bases and J 8 bases, leaving 19 bases between the germline ends. The CDR3 covers 15 residues. CDR1 MNHEY and CDR2 SVGAGI come from the germline V gene. The CDR3 region is CASSRSSFEKEKLFF. The CDR3 DNA sequence: TGTGCCAGCAGCCGTTCTTCTTTCGAGAAGGAAAAACTGTTTTTT.

This chain uses TRBV9 with TRBJ2-2, with 11 bases fitting TRBD1. Losses at the gene ends were 3 bases for V and 4 bases for J; bases not matched to a gene: 5. Germline values: CDR1 SGDLS, CDR2 YYNGEE. The CDR3 extends over 16 amino acids. CDR3 sequence: CASSARTGGATGELFF. The CDR3 nucleotides read TGTGCCAGCAGCGCCAGGACAGGGGGCGCCACCGGGGAGCTGTTTTTT.

The V gene is TRBV5-1, the J gene TRBJ2-7; 12 nucleotides match TRBD2. The CDR3 length is 13 residues. V was pared by 4 bases and J by 7 bases, with 3 bases of the junction left unmatched. Germline V gene sequence: CDR1 SGHRS, CDR2 YFSETQ. This CDR3 is CASSLGLAGEQYF. The CDR3 DNA sequence: TGCGCCAGCAGCCTAGGACTAGCGGGAGAGCAGTACTTC.

This chain joins TRBV7-9 and TRBJ1-1; D is uncertain. This CDR3 contains 13 residues. V dropped 5 bases and J dropped 3 bases, with 10 bases sitting between them. Germline CDR1 and CDR2: SEHNR and FQNEAQ (reference sequence). The CDR3 region is CASSRERYTEAFF. Here the CDR3 DNA reads TGTGCCAGCAGCAGGGAGCGATACACTGAAGCTTTCTTT.

The gene calls are TRBV24-1 and TRBJ2-7, with D possibly TRBD1 on 5 matching bases. Trimming left V 9 bases short and J 5 bases short, with 19 bases between. This CDR3 is built from 14 residues. The V gene's germline CDR1 is KGHDR and CDR2 SFDVKD. CDR3 bases: TGTGCCACCCCCTTACGCAGGGTTATCCACGAGCAGTACTTC. This gives the protein CATPLRRVIHEQYF.

The chain has TRBV19 and TRBJ2-1; D unresolved. V was trimmed by 2 bases and J by 5 bases, leaving 4 bases between them. Germline V gene lookup returns CDR1 LNHDA and CDR2 SQIVND (reference sequence). The CDR3 has 12 amino acids. For the CDR3, the DNA is TGTGCCAGTAGTATACCCGACAATGAGCAGTTCTTC. Its translation is CASSIPDNEQFF.

A few counts support this clone. This rearrangement joins TRBV4-3 to TRBJ1-6, with D possibly matching TRBD1 (6 bases). The CDR3 spans 15 residues. From germline, CDR1 is LGHNA and CDR2 YSLEER. Trimming shortened V by 5 bases and J by 5 bases, and 13 bases separated the two germline ends. For the CDR3, the DNA is TGCGCCAGCAGCTATCGGGACACCCATAATTCACCCCTCCACTTT. As protein: CASSYRDTHNSPLHF.

CDR3 loop: CAISPPGTVSGANVLTF. CDR3 sequence (DNA): TGTGCCATCAGTCCCCCCGGGACAGTTTCTGGGGCCAACGTCCTGACTTTC. The J gene is TRBJ2-6, the V gene TRBV10-3; 7 bases map to TRBD1. The CDR3 sequence is 17 residues long. CDR1 is ENHRY and CDR2 is SYGVKD in the germline V gene. V gave up 5 bases and J gave up 1 base; unmatched junction bases: 8.

The chain is built from TRBV5-4 and TRBJ2-7, with 7 bases identical to TRBD1. The CDR3 is 13 amino acids. CDR1 SGHNT and CDR2 YYREEE come from the germline V gene (reference sequence). J gave up 3 bases and V 3 bases, and 3 bases lay outside the gene matches. CDR3 protein: CASSSRDSYEQYF. For the CDR3, the DNA is TGTGCCAGCAGCTCCCGGGACAGCTACGAGCAGTACTTC.

The genes are TRBV19 and TRBJ2-5; TRBD1 aligns across 12 bases. This CDR3 has 15 amino acids. J lost 1 base, V lost 10 bases, and 7 bases had no gene match. Germline loops: CDR1 LNHDA, CDR2 SQIVND (reference sequence). CDR3 in DNA: TGTGCCACCTTGGGGGGACAGGGGGCCCAAGAGACCCAGTACTTC. Amino acid sequence: CATLGGQGAQETQYF.

This clone was recorded only once. The chain is built from TRBV11-2 and TRBJ2-1; 7 bases agree with TRBD2. The V and J ends lost 5 bases and 4 bases, in that order; junction bases with no gene match: 11. CDR1 SGHAT and CDR2 FQNNGV come from the germline V gene. The CDR3 has 16 amino acids. The CDR3 DNA follows: TGTGCCAGCAGCCTACAAGCGGGGCCGCCTTACAATGAGCAGTTCTTC. As protein: CASSLQAGPPYNEQFF.

The chain couples TRBV19 to TRBJ1-5, with D perhaps matching TRBD1 (6 bases). CDR3 size: 16 residues. Germline CDR1 is LNHDA and CDR2 is SQIVND (reference sequence). V was shortened by 3 bases and J by 4 bases, with 16 bases between the two germline ends. The CDR3 region has the DNA TGTGCCAGTAGTATGTTCGGCAGGGGTGGAAATCAGCCCCAGCATTTT. The encoded protein is CASSMFGRGGNQPQHF.

The chain is built from TRBV2 and TRBJ2-7; D ambiguous. Germline values: CDR1 SNHLY, CDR2 FYNNEI. The CDR3 is 9 residues long. Between the trimmed V and J ends, which lost 10 bases and 6 bases, there was a span of 7 bases. CDR3 amino acids: CATNFEQYF. In DNA form, the CDR3 reads TGTGCCACCAATTTCGAGCAGTACTTC.

This chain connects TRBV14 to TRBJ2-5, with 8 bases lining up with TRBD1. Germline-derived CDR1 and CDR2 are SGHDN and FVKESK. Trimming took 4 bases from V and 5 from J; bases not matched to a gene: 9. This CDR3 has 15 amino acids. The CDR3: CASSREAGGRETQYF. The CDR3 DNA reads as TGTGCCAGCAGCCGCGAAGCAGGGGGCCGGGAGACCCAGTACTTC.